The 9 T cell receptor beta chains below all came from one sample that was sequenced in a study of T cell clonality in common variable immunodeficiency. The table came from immunoSEQ multiplex PCR; TCRdb's copy has only in-frame clones and leaves some out. The sample shows about 39,000 clones, no singletons; the ten largest hold under 1.5%. Sequenced: peripheral blood mononuclear cells. Receptors were obtained from a person aged 18-70 years in good health.

The table lists this clone with many counts. The read comes to an end 3 residues before the CDR3 does, leaving the germline J gene to fill in the end. The chain couples TRBV28 to TRBJ2-3, with D possibly being TRBD1 (7 bases). Germline V gene data show CDR1 as MDHEN and CDR2 as SYDVKM. The length of the CDR3 is 14 residues. The V end lost 6 bases, the J end lost 4 bases, and 14 bases lay between the germline ends. CDR3 DNA (partial): TGTGCCAGCAGGACTCAGGGGGGTCCAGATACG. Amino acid sequence: CASRTQGGPDT. The entire CDR3 protein is CASRTQGGPDTQYF.

This clone was picked up a small number of times. At one boundary the junction diverges from the germline segment, which might be a read error. Read sequence stops 3 residues before the CDR3 end, and the germline J gene provides the missing end. This chain joins TRBV5-4 and TRBJ1-6; weak D call: TRBD1 (6 bases). CDR3 length: 14 amino acids. From germline, CDR1 is SGHNT and CDR2 YYREEE (reference sequence). The sequenced part of the CDR3 DNA is TGTGCCAACAGCTTCCAGGGGTTGGATTCACCC. Residues: CANSFQGLDSP. The CDR3 as a whole reads CANSFQGLDSPLHF. The full variable domain, completed using reference TRBV5-4 and TRBJ1-6, is ETGVTQSPTHLIKTRGQQVTLRCSSQSGHNTVSWYQQALGQGPQFIFQYYREEENGRGNFPPRFSGLQFPNYSSELNVNALELDDSALYLCANSFQGLDSPLHFGNGTRLTVT.

This clone has at least ten counts. The read ends 3 residues shy of where the CDR3 ends; the end is completed using the germline J gene. The V call is TRBV2, the J call TRBJ1-2; TRBD1 matches at 8 bases. The germline V gene has CDR1 SNHLY and CDR2 FYNNEI. Trimming at V came to 6 bases and at J to 4 bases, leaving 7 bases not matched to a gene. This CDR3 comprises 14 residues. Incomplete CDR3 DNA: TGTGCCAGCAGCGCAGGGGGCGCCGGCTATGGC. Amino acids: CASSAGGAGYG. The whole CDR3 region reads CASSAGGAGYGYTF.

This clone was detected ten times or more. The DNA ends 3 residues before the CDR3 does, and the rest of the CDR3 is filled in from the germline J gene. The rearrangement uses TRBV5-6 and TRBJ1-1, with D perhaps matching TRBD1 (5 bases). There are 11 residues in the CDR3. Germline values: CDR1 SGHDT, CDR2 YYEEEE. The CDR3 reads CASSLGTEAFF. CDR3 DNA (partial): TGTGCCAGCAGCTTGGGGACAGAA. Drawing the rest from reference TRBV5-6 and TRBJ1-1, the complete variable domain is DAGVTQSPTHLIKTRGQQVTLRCSPKSGHDTVSWYQQALGQGPQFIFQYYEEEERQRGNFPDRFSGHQFPNYSSELNVNALLLGDSALYLCASSLGTEAFFGQGTRLTVV.

This clone has just a few counts. Incomplete CDR3 DNA: TGTGCCAGCAGTGAAGAAGGGTTTGGCAATCAGCCC. Translated, it gives CASSEEGFGNQP. The complete CDR3 sequence is CASSEEGFGNQPQHF. This chain connects TRBV2 to TRBJ1-5; D unresolved. Read sequence stops 3 residues before the CDR3 end, and the germline J gene provides the missing end. This CDR3 has 15 residues. CDR1 and CDR2 (germline): SNHLY, FYNNEI. V lost 1 base to trimming and J lost 2 bases, with 9 bases between them.

At least ten counts were recorded for this clone. The read falls 3 residues short of the CDR3 end, and the missing part is taken from the germline J gene. The chain couples TRBV12-3 or TRBV12-4 to TRBJ2-1, with D maybe TRBD2 (6 bases). The CDR3 is made up of 15 amino acids. Trimming cost V 5 bases and J 2 bases, with 13 bases left between them. The sequenced part of the CDR3 DNA is TGTGCCAGCAGTCCCCAGGACTATCCCTACAATGAG. Translating gives CASSPQDYPYNE. The full CDR3 is CASSPQDYPYNEQFF.

In this sample, this clone turned up many times. The CDR3 end is not reached by the read, which stops 3 residues before it; the germline J gene fills it in. J is TRBJ2-1 and V is TRBV2; 7 bases line up with TRBD1. The V gene's germline CDR1 is SNHLY and CDR2 FYNNEI. This CDR3 is built from 15 residues. Trimming removed 3 bases from V and 0 bases from J; junction bases left unmatched: 2. The sequenced CDR3 bases are TGTGCCAGCAGTGAGGGGACAGACTCCTACAATGAG. Protein sequence: CASSEGTDSYNE. The CDR3 as a whole reads CASSEGTDSYNEQFF.

This clone was observed at least ten times. The missing CDR3 end, 3 residues past where the read stops, is filled in from the germline J gene. The chain uses TRBV5-1 and TRBJ2-1; TRBD2 is a possible D gene (5 bases). Germline CDR1 reads SGHRS; CDR2 reads YFSETQ. Trimming pared 1 base from V and 0 bases from J, leaving 14 bases between. The CDR3 runs 17 residues. CDR3 loop: CASSLSSSGLSYNEQFF. CDR3 DNA, as far as it was read: TGCGCCAGCAGCTTGTCATCCAGCGGTCTCTCCTACAATGAG.

In this sample, this clone turned up many times. The read gets to within 3 residues of the CDR3 end, and the germline J gene fills in the rest. The sample contains more than one DNA sequence encoding this CDR3. This rearrangement joins TRBV7-8 to TRBJ1-3; D gene uncertain. This CDR3 is built from 14 residues. V gave up 5 bases and J gave up 4 bases, with 12 bases separating them. Germline loops: CDR1 SGHVS, CDR2 FQNEAQ. CDR3 DNA, as far as it was read: TGTGCCAGCAGCCCGAGAGGTACAGGAAACACC. Its translation is CASSPRGTGNT. The CDR3 in its entirety is CASSPRGTGNTIYF.